One sample yielded the 16 T cell receptor beta chains listed below, sequenced in a study of identical twins. TCRdb processed the 5' RACE reads anew with MiXCR; each CDR3 protein has one entry. The table includes about 190,000 distinct CDR3 sequences, around 15% detected once. These data were also reused for a study on T cells expressing NK-cell markers.

Sequenced material: CD8+ T cells sorted from blood. Every receptor here comes from a woman in her late teens or twenties in good health.

This clonotype showed up just a few times. The V gene is TRBV6-1, the J gene TRBJ2-7, with unresolved D. Trimming removed 2 bases from V and 4 bases from J, with 3 bases in between. The CDR3 consists of 11 residues. Germline V gives CDR1 MNHNS, CDR2 SASEGT. DNA for the CDR3: TGTGCCAGCAGTGAATGGTACGAGCAGTACTTC. Residues: CASSEWYEQYF.

V is TRBV7-9 and J is TRBJ1-2; no clear D. Trimming pared 2 bases from V and 3 bases from J, leaving 10 bases between. The CDR3 extends over 14 amino acids. Germline CDR1 and CDR2: SEHNR and FQNEAQ (reference sequence). CDR3 residues: CASSLLREDYGYTF. CDR3 bases: TGTGCCAGCAGCTTACTCCGGGAGGACTATGGCTACACCTTC. The full variable domain, in which reference TRBV7-9 and TRBJ1-2 provide the parts outside the CDR3, is DTGVSQNPRHKITKRGQNVTFRCDPISEHNRLYWYRQTLGQGPEFLTYFQNEAQLEKSRLLSDRFSAERPKGSFSTLEIQRTEQGDSAMYLCASSLLREDYGYTFGSGTRLTVV.

This clonotype was counted a few times. The chain links TRBV12-3 or TRBV12-4 to TRBJ2-1, with 9 bases lining up with TRBD1. The CDR3 runs 15 residues. Unmatched junction bases numbered 6, after V lost 7 bases and J lost 2 bases. As DNA, the CDR3 is TGTGCCAGCACCTCCACAGGGGGCGCCTACAATGAGCAGTTCTTC. Translated, it gives CASTSTGGAYNEQFF.

In this sample, this clonotype turned up many times. The chain uses TRBV7-6 and TRBJ2-7; D gene unclear. Germline lookup yields CDR1 SGHVS and CDR2 FNYEAQ. V was pared by 4 bases and J by 3 bases, with 7 bases between. This CDR3 has 12 residues. The CDR3 here is CASSSSGYEQYF. In nucleotides, the CDR3 is TGTGCCAGCAGCTCATCAGGCTACGAGCAGTACTTC.

This clonotype was counted only a few times. The V call is TRBV4-1, the J call TRBJ2-3; D is perhaps TRBD1 (5 bases). Germline CDR1 MGHRA, CDR2 YSYEKL. The CDR3 is 15 amino acids. Trimming removed 3 bases from V and 2 bases from J, with 12 bases in between. Written as DNA, the CDR3 is TGCGCCAGCAGCCAGCAGGGTAGTCCCACAGATACGCAGTATTTT. Translating it yields CASSQQGSPTDTQYF.

This clonotype appeared a few times. The rearrangement links TRBV25-1 to TRBJ2-5; 9 nucleotides align to TRBD2. The CDR3 is 16 residues long. Looked up from germline, CDR1 is MGHDK and CDR2 is SYGVNS. V trimming: 4 bases; J trimming: 5 bases; junction bases outside the gene matches: 11. In DNA, the CDR3 is TGTGCCAGCAGTGCAGGGAGTAGCGGGAGTGGGGAGACCCAGTACTTC. Translated: CASSAGSSGSGETQYF.

In this sample, this clonotype turned up a few times. The chain links TRBV9 to TRBJ2-5, with D perhaps TRBD1 or TRBD2 (5 bases each). Looked up from germline, CDR1 is SGDLS and CDR2 is YYNGEE. Deletions cut 4 bases from V and 7 bases from J, with 20 bases between. The CDR3 runs 15 residues. The CDR3, as DNA: TGTGCCAGCAGCCCCCGGGGCCTAACGGCAGGGACCCAGTACTTC. Translating it yields CASSPRGLTAGTQYF.

This rearrangement joins TRBV9 to TRBJ2-1, with 8 bases aligning to TRBD2. CDR1 is SGDLS, CDR2 YYNGEE, per germline. CDR3 length equals 16 residues. V gave up 5 bases and J gave up 3 bases; unmatched junction bases: 10. Here the CDR3 reads CASSQTGGSSYNEQFF. The CDR3 nucleotides read TGTGCCAGCAGTCAGACGGGGGGGTCGAGCTACAATGAGCAGTTCTTC. The entire variable domain, with the rest obtained from reference TRBV9 and TRBJ2-1, is as follows: DSGVTQTPKHLITATGQRVTLRCSPRSGDLSVYWYQQSLDQGLQFLIQYYNGEERAKGNILERFSAQQFPDLHSELNLSSLELGDSALYFCASSQTGGSSYNEQFFGPGTRLTVL.

This chain connects TRBV7-2 to TRBJ1-6; D is unclear. CDR3 size: 14 residues. The germline gives CDR1 SGHTA, CDR2 FQGNSA. The V end lost 10 bases, the J end lost 1 base, and 11 bases lay between the germline ends. The CDR3: CATQPASYNSPLHF. DNA for the CDR3: TGTGCCACCCAACCAGCTTCCTATAATTCACCCCTCCACTTT.

The chain uses TRBV25-1 and TRBJ2-7; 11 bases agree with TRBD1. Germline values: CDR1 MGHDK, CDR2 SYGVNS. The CDR3 loop spans 13 amino acids. The V gene end was trimmed by 8 bases and the J gene end by 1 base; junction bases not matched to a gene: 1. Written as DNA, the CDR3 is TGTGCCAGCGGGACAGGGGGTTCCTACGAGCAGTACTTC. It encodes CASGTGGSYEQYF.

V usage is TRBV5-1 and J usage is TRBJ2-1; 7 bases are a match to TRBD2. Trimming cost V 7 bases and J 8 bases; bases outside gene matches: 12. Germline V gives CDR1 SGHRS, CDR2 YFSETQ. The CDR3 consists of 14 residues. The CDR3 nucleotides read TGCGCCAGCCAACCTCGGGGAGGGGCGGATGAGCAGTTCTTC. Amino acid sequence: CASQPRGGADEQFF. Full variable domain (outside the CDR3, taken from reference TRBV5-1 and TRBJ2-1): KAGVTQTPRYLIKTRGQQVTLSCSPISGHRSVSWYQQTPGQGLQFLFEYFSETQRNKGNFPGRFSGRQFSNSRSEMNVSTLELGDSALYLCASQPRGGADEQFFGPGTRLTVL.

The gene calls are TRBV7-9 and TRBJ2-1, with D possibly matching TRBD2 (6 bases). V shed 4 bases and J shed 0 bases, with 10 bases lying between them. Germline CDR1 is SEHNR and CDR2 is FQNEAQ (reference sequence). The CDR3 is made up of 15 amino acids. CDR3 protein: CASSSSVGSYNEQFF. The CDR3 DNA is TGTGCCAGCAGCTCTAGCGTCGGCTCCTACAATGAGCAGTTCTTC.

The gene calls are TRBV12-3 or TRBV12-4 and TRBJ1-1, with TRBD1 identical over 7 bases. The CDR3 length is 11 residues. J lost 9 bases, V lost 7 bases, and 5 bases had no gene match. CDR3 in DNA: TGTGCCAGCACCCCGACAGGGCAAGCTTTCTTT. Its protein is CASTPTGQAFF.

Written as DNA, the CDR3 is TGTGCCAGCAGCGAGACGAACACCGGGGAGCTGTTTTTT. Its translation: CASSETNTGELFF. The rearrangement uses TRBV9 and TRBJ2-2; D gene uncertain. The CDR3 runs to 13 residues. Germline CDR1 SGDLS, CDR2 YYNGEE. V gave up 3 bases and J gave up 0 bases, with 3 bases separating them.

This clonotype occurred a few times. The V call is TRBV7-9, the J call TRBJ2-3, with no clear D. In germline, CDR1 is SEHNR, CDR2 FQNEAQ (reference sequence). The CDR3 length is 15 residues. Trimming shortened V by 6 bases and J by 4 bases, and 17 bases separated the two germline ends. The CDR3 region is CASSYFPLGADTQYF. The CDR3 coding sequence is TGTGCCAGCAGTTACTTCCCCCTCGGCGCAGATACGCAGTATTTT.

This clonotype has just a few counts. This chain joins TRBV29-1 and TRBJ2-1, with D unclear. Trimming stripped 0 bases from V and 5 bases from J, with 11 bases between. Germline V gene data show CDR1 as SQVTM and CDR2 as ANQGSEA. The CDR3 length is 14 residues. This CDR3 is CSVEDEGPDNEQFF. CDR3 bases: TGCAGCGTTGAAGATGAAGGGCCAGACAATGAGCAGTTCTTC.